Described below is a single TCR beta chain sequence and its context. Patients of the Seattle cohort, enrolled during active infection, were followed longitudinally. Only in-frame clones appear in the TCRdb table, and some are missing; sequencing was by immunoSEQ multiplex PCR. The table includes 150,000 or so clones, 80% to 90% detected once. Losses at the gene ends were 7 bases for V and 3 bases for J; bases not matched to a gene: 7. CDR1 and CDR2 (germline): SNHLY, FYNNEI. CDR3 length equals 14 residues. The sample originates from a study of blood T cell repertoires in COVID-19. Study in general: The United States, Italy and Spain provided the acute and convalescent COVID-19 samples.

Sequenced sample: peripheral blood. V is TRBV2 and J is TRBJ2-5, with 8 bases aligning to TRBD2. The source of this sequence is a man aged 60 to 69 with COVID-19, enrolled during active disease. The CDR3 region is CASKGTGGKETQYF. The CDR3 DNA reads TGTGCCAGCAAGGGTACGGGGGGGAAAGAGACCCAGTACTTC.